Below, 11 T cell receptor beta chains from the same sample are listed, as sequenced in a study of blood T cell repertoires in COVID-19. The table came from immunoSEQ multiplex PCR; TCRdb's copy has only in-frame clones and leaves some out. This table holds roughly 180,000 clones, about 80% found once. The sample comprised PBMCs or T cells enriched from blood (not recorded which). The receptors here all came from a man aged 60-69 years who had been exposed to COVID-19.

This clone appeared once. CDR3 sequence: CASSPWTGETGELFF. The CDR3 DNA is TGTGCCAGCAGCCCCTGGACAGGGGAAACCGGGGAGCTGTTTTTT. The rearrangement links TRBV9 to TRBJ2-2; TRBD1 agrees at 9 bases. The CDR3 consists of 15 residues. V lost 4 bases to trimming and J lost 5 bases; unmatched junction nucleotides: 6. The germline V gene has CDR1 SGDLS and CDR2 YYNGEE.

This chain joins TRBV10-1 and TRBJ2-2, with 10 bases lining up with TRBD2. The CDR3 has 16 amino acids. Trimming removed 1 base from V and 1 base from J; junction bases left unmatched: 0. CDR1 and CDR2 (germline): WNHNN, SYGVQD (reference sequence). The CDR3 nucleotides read TGCGCCAGCAGTGAGTTAGCGGGAGGGAACACCGGGGAGCTGTTTTTT. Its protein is CASSELAGGNTGELFF.

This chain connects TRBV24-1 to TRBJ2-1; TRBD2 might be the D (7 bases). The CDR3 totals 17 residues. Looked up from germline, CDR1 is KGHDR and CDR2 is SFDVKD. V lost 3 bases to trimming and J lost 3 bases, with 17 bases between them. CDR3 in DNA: TGTGCCACCAGTGATGGGGCTAGCGGACAGAACTACAATGAGCAGTTCTTC. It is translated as CATSDGASGQNYNEQFF.

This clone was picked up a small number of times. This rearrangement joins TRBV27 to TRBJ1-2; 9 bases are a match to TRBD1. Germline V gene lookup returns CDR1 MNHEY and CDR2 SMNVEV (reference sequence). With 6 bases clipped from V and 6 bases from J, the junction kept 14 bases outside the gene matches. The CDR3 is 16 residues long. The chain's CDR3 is CASRHTTTGGLDGYTF. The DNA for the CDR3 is TGTGCCAGCAGACATACCACCACAGGGGGCCTAGATGGCTACACCTTC.

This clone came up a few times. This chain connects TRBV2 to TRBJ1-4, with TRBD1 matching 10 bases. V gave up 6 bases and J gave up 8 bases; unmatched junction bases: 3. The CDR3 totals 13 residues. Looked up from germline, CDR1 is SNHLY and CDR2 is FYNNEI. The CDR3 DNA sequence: TGTGCCAGCAGGGGACAGGGGCACGAAAAACTGTTTTTT. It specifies CASRGQGHEKLFF. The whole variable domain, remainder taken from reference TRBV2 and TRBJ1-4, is EPEVTQTPSHQVTQMGQEVILRCVPISNHLYFYWYRQILGQKVEFLVSFYNNEISEKSEIFDDQFSVERPDGSNFTLKIRSTKLEDSAMYFCASRGQGHEKLFFGSGTQLSVL.

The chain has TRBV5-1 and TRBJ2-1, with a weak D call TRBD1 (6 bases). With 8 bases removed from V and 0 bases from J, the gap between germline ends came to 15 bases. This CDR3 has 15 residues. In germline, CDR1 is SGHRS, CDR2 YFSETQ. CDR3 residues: CASSGTISSYNEQFF. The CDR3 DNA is TGCGCCAGTTCTGGGACAATCAGCTCCTACAATGAGCAGTTCTTC.

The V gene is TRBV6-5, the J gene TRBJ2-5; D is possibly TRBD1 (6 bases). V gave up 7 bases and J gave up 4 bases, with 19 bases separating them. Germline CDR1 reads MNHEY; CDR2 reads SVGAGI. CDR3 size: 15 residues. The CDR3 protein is CASKQQGRLRETQYF. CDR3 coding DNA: TGTGCCAGCAAGCAACAGGGAAGGCTTAGAGAGACCCAGTACTTC.

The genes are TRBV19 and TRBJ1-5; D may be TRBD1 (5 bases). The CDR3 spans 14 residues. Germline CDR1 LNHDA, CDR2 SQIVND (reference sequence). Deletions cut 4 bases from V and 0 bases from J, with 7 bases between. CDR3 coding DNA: TGTGCCAGTAGTACGCAGGGTAGCAATCAGCCCCAGCATTTT. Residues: CASSTQGSNQPQHF.

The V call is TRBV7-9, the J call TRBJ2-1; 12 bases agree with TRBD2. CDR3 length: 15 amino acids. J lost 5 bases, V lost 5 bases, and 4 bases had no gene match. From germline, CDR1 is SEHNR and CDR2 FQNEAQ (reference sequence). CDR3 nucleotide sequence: TGTGCCAGCAGCCCCGGACTAGCGGGGCACAATGAGCAGTTCTTC. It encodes CASSPGLAGHNEQFF.

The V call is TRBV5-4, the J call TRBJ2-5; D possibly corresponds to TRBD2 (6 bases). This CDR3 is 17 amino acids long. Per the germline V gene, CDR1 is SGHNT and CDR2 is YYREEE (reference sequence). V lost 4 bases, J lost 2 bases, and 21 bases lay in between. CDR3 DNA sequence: TGTGCCAGCAGCCCTAAGGGCGGGGAAAGGGGACAAGAGACCCAGTACTTC. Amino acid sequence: CASSPKGGERGQETQYF. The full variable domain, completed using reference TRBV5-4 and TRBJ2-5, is ETGVTQSPTHLIKTRGQQVTLRCSSQSGHNTVSWYQQALGQGPQFIFQYYREEENGRGNFPPRFSGLQFPNYSSELNVNALELDDSALYLCASSPKGGERGQETQYFGPGTRLLVL.

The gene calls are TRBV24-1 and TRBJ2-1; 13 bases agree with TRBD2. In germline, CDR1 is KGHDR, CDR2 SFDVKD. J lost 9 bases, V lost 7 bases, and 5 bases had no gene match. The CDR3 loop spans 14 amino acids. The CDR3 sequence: CATRTSGRAGEQFF. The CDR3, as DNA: TGTGCCACCAGAACTAGCGGGAGGGCGGGTGAGCAGTTCTTC.